The 21 T cell receptor beta chains below all came from one sample that was sequenced in a study of vaccination and CD4 T cells after COVID-19. Treatment reported: roughly nine-day PBMC culture with coronavirus spike peptide pools or control peptides (ViraFEST assay). The Oncomine TCR Beta short-read assay was what sequenced the DNA obtained from cultured CD4+ T cells. TCRdb re-derived calls from the PCR reads in MiXCR, one entry per CDR3 protein. This table has about 15,000 distinct CDR3 sequences, 55% to 75% appearing once. No antigens are known for them. Sequencing was performed on CD4+ T cells from blood, cultured in vitro. All receptors come from a human donor who had recovered from COVID-19.

This clonotype has more than one count but fewer than ten. The V and J genes are TRBV20-1 and TRBJ1-1, with a tentative D call TRBD1 (5 bases). The V and J ends lost 1 base and 3 bases respectively, with 12 bases between them. The germline CDR1 and CDR2 sequences are DFQATT and SNEGSKA (reference sequence). This CDR3 comprises 14 residues. CDR3 in amino acids: CSARVGRVYTEAFF. The CDR3 DNA follows: TGCAGTGCTAGAGTGGGCAGGGTGTACACTGAAGCTTTCTTT.

V usage is TRBV28 and J usage is TRBJ1-2; 9 nucleotides agree with TRBD1. V shed 7 bases and J 7 bases; nucleotides not matched to a gene: 7. The CDR3 contains 13 residues. CDR1 is MDHEN and CDR2 is SYDVKM in the germline V gene. CDR3 DNA: TGTGCCAGCACCAACAGGGGGCGCCTTGGCTACACCTTC. This encodes CASTNRGRLGYTF.

This clonotype was seen a few times. V usage is TRBV30 and J usage is TRBJ1-2, with 9 bases that match TRBD1. Germline-derived CDR1 and CDR2 are GTSNPN and SVGIG (reference sequence). The CDR3 runs to 14 residues. The V and J ends lost 5 bases and 8 bases, in that order; junction bases with no gene match: 12. CDR3: CAWGGQGLPGGYTF. CDR3 nucleotides: TGTGCCTGGGGGGGACAGGGACTCCCTGGGGGCTACACCTTC.

The V call is TRBV25-1, the J call TRBJ1-1; D uncertain. The germline CDR1 and CDR2 sequences are MGHDK and SYGVNS. The V end was cut by 4 bases, the J end by 10 bases, with 13 bases between. The CDR3 has 12 amino acids. CDR3 region: CASSGPLPRAFF. CDR3 DNA: TGTGCCAGCAGTGGCCCACTCCCAAGAGCTTTCTTT.

The chain couples TRBV20-1 to TRBJ2-7, with D perhaps TRBD2 (5 bases). The CDR3 sequence is 13 residues long. In germline, CDR1 is DFQATT, CDR2 SNEGSKA (reference sequence). The germline V and J ends were trimmed by 1 base and 2 bases, with 9 bases remaining between them. The CDR3 bases are TGCAGTGCTAGAGTTCCCGGGACCTACGAGCAGTACTTC. The encoded protein is CSARVPGTYEQYF.

The chain has TRBV6-2 or TRBV6-3 and TRBJ1-2; D not certain. With 4 bases removed from V and 5 bases from J, the gap between germline ends came to 11 bases. In germline, CDR1 is MNHEY, CDR2 SVGEGT. There are 13 residues in the CDR3. This CDR3 is CASSSTSSYGYTF. The CDR3 bases are TGTGCCAGCAGTTCTACGAGTTCGTATGGCTACACCTTC.

This chain uses TRBV19 with TRBJ1-1; D ambiguous. The germline V gene has CDR1 LNHDA and CDR2 SQIVND (reference sequence). CDR3 length: 13 amino acids. The V gene lost 0 bases and the J gene lost 3 bases, with 5 bases spanning the gap. CDR3 region: CASSIEMYTEAFF. CDR3 DNA: TGTGCCAGTAGTATAGAGATGTACACTGAAGCTTTCTTT.

The chain recombines TRBV7-6 with TRBJ1-4; D perhaps matches TRBD1 (5 bases). The CDR3 loop spans 15 amino acids. The germline gives CDR1 SGHVS, CDR2 FNYEAQ. The V end was cut by 2 bases, the J end by 8 bases, with 15 bases between. The CDR3 coding sequence is TGTGCCAGCAGCTTAAGTGGTGGGAGGGGAGAAAAACTGTTTTTT. This codes for CASSLSGGRGEKLFF.

The V and J genes are TRBV20-1 and TRBJ2-1; 12 nucleotides match TRBD2. Germline V CDR1 and CDR2: DFQATT, SNEGSKA (reference sequence). Trimming cost V 0 bases and J 10 bases; bases outside gene matches: 13. The CDR3 loop spans 17 amino acids. The CDR3 bases are TGCAGTGCTAGAGATCGGGAGACTAGCGGGAGTCCTGGGGAGCAGTTCTTC. Translation: CSARDRETSGSPGEQFF.

This chain links TRBV7-2 with TRBJ1-6; the D is unclear. CDR1 and CDR2 from the germline V gene are SGHTA and FQGNSA. The CDR3 consists of 17 residues. V was pared by 5 bases and J by 7 bases, with 21 bases between. This CDR3 reads CASSTSTWPAHNSPLHF. The CDR3, as DNA: TGTGCCAGCAGCACATCCACCTGGCCAGCCCACAATTCACCCCTCCACTTT.

The chain employs TRBV11-2 and TRBJ1-1; the D gene is possibly TRBD1 (5 bases). The V gene's germline CDR1 is SGHAT and CDR2 FQNNGV. This CDR3 has 15 residues. Trimming left V 7 bases short and J 2 bases short, with 17 bases between. As DNA, the CDR3 is TGTGCCAGCACCTATTTTCTGGGACCCAACACTGAAGCTTTCTTT. This codes for CASTYFLGPNTEAFF.

The chain combines TRBV24-1 with TRBJ2-5; tentative D call: TRBD1 (5 bases). CDR1 and CDR2 from the germline V gene are KGHDR and SFDVKD. Trimming removed 1 base at V and 5 bases at J, with 7 bases between. The CDR3 has 13 residues. CDR3 nucleotide sequence: TGTGCCACCAGTGATTTTAGGGGCGAGACCCAGTACTTC. It translates to CATSDFRGETQYF.

The chain combines TRBV15 with TRBJ1-1; D not resolved. The CDR3 is 18 amino acids. CDR1 and CDR2 (germline): LNHNV, YYDKDF (reference sequence). The V gene lost 1 base and the J gene lost 7 bases, with 25 bases spanning the gap. DNA for the CDR3: TGTGCCACCAGCAGAGGACTTAGCGGGCGCTCTCGAGGCGGTGAAGCTTTCTTT. Protein sequence: CATSRGLSGRSRGGEAFF.

V is TRBV19 and J is TRBJ1-2, with 8 nucleotides matching TRBD1. Germline CDR1 and CDR2: LNHDA and SQIVND (reference sequence). CDR3 length: 15 amino acids. Germline trimming cut 5 bases from V and 2 bases from J; bases unmatched to any gene: 7. The DNA for the CDR3 is TGTGCCAGTAGTTCCGACAGGGGAGGAAACTATGGCTACACCTTC. Amino acids: CASSSDRGGNYGYTF. The variable domain in full, with the rest retrieved from reference TRBV19 and TRBJ1-2, is DGGITQSPKYLFRKEGQNVTLSCEQNLNHDAMYWYRQDPGQGLRLIYYSQIVNDFQKGDIAEGYSVSREKKESFPLTVTSAQKNPTAFYLCASSSDRGGNYGYTFGSGTRLTVV.

The chain joins TRBV28 to TRBJ1-5, with D unresolved. The CDR3 is 14 amino acids. Between the trimmed V and J ends, which lost 3 bases and 3 bases, there was a span of 9 bases. Germline V gene sequence: CDR1 MDHEN, CDR2 SYDVKM. CDR3 bases: TGTGCCAGCAGTTTGGTGCAGGTCAATCAGCCCCAGCATTTT. It codes for CASSLVQVNQPQHF.

This chain connects TRBV19 to TRBJ1-1; weak D call: TRBD1 (6 bases). Germline V gives CDR1 LNHDA, CDR2 SQIVND (reference sequence). V shed 7 bases and J shed 5 bases, with 20 bases lying between them. The CDR3 spans 15 residues. In DNA form, the CDR3 reads TGTGCCAGTAAGGGGGGGACCTTTATAGGGACTGAAGCTTTCTTT. This sequence encodes CASKGGTFIGTEAFF.

The chain has TRBV7-2 and TRBJ1-6; D remains unclear. The CDR3 extends over 16 amino acids. Germline CDR1 is SGHTA and CDR2 is FQGNSA. Trimming cost V 3 bases and J 7 bases, with 16 bases left between them. The CDR3 spells CASSFPAQSPNSPLHF. Here the CDR3 DNA reads TGTGCCAGCAGCTTCCCGGCGCAATCTCCCAATTCACCCCTCCACTTT.

The chain recombines TRBV7-9 with TRBJ1-5; tentatively, D is TRBD1 (5 bases). Per germline, CDR1 SEHNR and CDR2 FQNEAQ (reference sequence). This CDR3 has 16 residues. Between the trimmed V and J ends, which lost 1 base and 0 bases, there was a span of 10 bases. The CDR3 spells CASSLGGQDSNQPQHF. The CDR3 region has the DNA TGTGCCAGCAGCTTAGGGGGCCAGGATAGCAATCAGCCCCAGCATTTT.

The V and J genes are TRBV6-2 or TRBV6-3 and TRBJ1-1, with D possibly matching TRBD1 (6 bases). The germline CDR1 and CDR2 sequences are MNHEY and SVGEGT. V lost 2 bases to trimming and J lost 8 bases, with 12 bases between them. CDR3 length: 13 residues. Here the CDR3 reads CASSYITGMEAFF. The CDR3 DNA follows: TGTGCCAGCAGTTACATAACAGGGATGGAAGCTTTCTTT.

The sample holds one count of this clonotype. The CDR3 bases are TGTGCCAGCAGCTTAGTAGGGAGCGCTGACACTGAAGCTTTCTTT. It specifies CASSLVGSADTEAFF. The chain has TRBV7-6 and TRBJ1-1; D is ambiguous. V lost 1 base, J lost 3 bases, and 12 bases lay in between. This CDR3 is built from 15 residues. CDR1 is SGHVS and CDR2 is FNYEAQ in the germline V gene.

The chain links TRBV7-9 to TRBJ2-3; perhaps D is TRBD1 or TRBD2 (5 bases each). This CDR3 contains 16 residues. V was shortened by 5 bases and J by 1 base, with 16 bases between the two germline ends. CDR1 and CDR2 from the germline V gene are SEHNR and FQNEAQ (reference sequence). This chain's CDR3 is CASSRDGAVGTDTQYF. CDR3 bases: TGTGCCAGCAGCAGGGACGGGGCGGTAGGCACAGATACGCAGTATTTT.